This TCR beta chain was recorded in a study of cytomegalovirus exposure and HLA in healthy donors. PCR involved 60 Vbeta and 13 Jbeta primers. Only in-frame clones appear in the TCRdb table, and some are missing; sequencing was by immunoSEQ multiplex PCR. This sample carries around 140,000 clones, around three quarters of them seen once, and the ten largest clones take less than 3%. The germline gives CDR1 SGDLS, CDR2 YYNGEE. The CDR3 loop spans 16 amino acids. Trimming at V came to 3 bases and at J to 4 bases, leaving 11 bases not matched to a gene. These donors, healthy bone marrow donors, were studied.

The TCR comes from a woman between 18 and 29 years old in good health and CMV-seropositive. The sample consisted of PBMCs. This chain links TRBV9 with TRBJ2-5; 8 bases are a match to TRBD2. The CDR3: CASSGSGLATVETQYF. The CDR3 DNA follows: TGTGCCAGCAGCGGTTCAGGACTAGCTACGGTAGAGACCCAGTACTTC.